A selection of T cell receptor beta chains follows, all from one sample in a study of shared clonotypes between healthy human individuals. Profiled with immunoSEQ multiplex PCR; TCRdb holds only in-frame clones, not every one. The sample lists about 700,000 clones, around 92% occurring once. Sample: naive CD8+ T cells sorted from blood. The receptor set was obtained from a man under 40 in good health. The CDR3 runs from the conserved cysteine through the conserved F or W. The order of the fields is CDR3 length, V gene, clone size, D gene, J gene, CDR3 DNA, CDR3 protein. A D gene is named only where the DNA matches it firmly. A row's size may be missing; if present it is once, few, many or a size class.

CDR3 length: 14
V gene: TRBV19
clone size: -
D gene: -
J gene: TRBJ2-5
CDR3 DNA: TGTGCCAGTACCCCAACAGGGGCCGGAGGGCCCCAGTACTTC
CDR3 protein: CASTPTGAGGPQYF

CDR3 length: 14
V gene: TRBV5-6
clone size: -
D gene: -
J gene: TRBJ1-5
CDR3 DNA: TGTGCCAGCAGCTTTGGCAGGGGCAATCAGCCCCAGCATTTT
CDR3 protein: CASSFGRGNQPQHF

CDR3 length: 24
V gene: TRBV29-1
clone size: -
D gene: TRBD2
J gene: TRBJ2-3
CDR3 DNA: TGCAGCGTTTGGGGGGACCCAATTTGGGTCCAGCGGGAGGGCCGATCTGATCTCGCAGATACGCAGTATTTT
CDR3 protein: CSVWGDPIWVQREGRSDLADTQYF

CDR3 length: 15
V gene: TRBV6-5
clone size: -
D gene: -
J gene: TRBJ1-1
CDR3 DNA: TGTGCCAGCCAACTAGGGCTCTCTGCGAGCTTAAAAGCTTTCTTT
CDR3 protein: CASQLGLSASLKAFF

CDR3 length: 15
V gene: TRBV11-2
clone size: -
D gene: -
J gene: TRBJ2-7
CDR3 DNA: TGTGCCAGCAGCTTAGTGGGGGCAGGAAGAATCGAGCAGTACTTC
CDR3 protein: CASSLVGAGRIEQYF

CDR3 length: 17
V gene: TRBV28
clone size: -
D gene: TRBD1
J gene: TRBJ1-5
CDR3 DNA: TGTGCCAGCAGACACCATTACAGGGGCGAGGGCAATCAGCCCCAGCATTTT
CDR3 protein: CASRHHYRGEGNQPQHF

CDR3 length: 13
V gene: TRBV6-5
clone size: once
D gene: -
J gene: TRBJ2-1
CDR3 DNA: TGTGCCAGCAGCCACACATCGGGGTATGAGCAGTTCTTC
CDR3 protein: CASSHTSGYEQFF

CDR3 length: 14
V gene: TRBV7-2
clone size: -
D gene: -
J gene: TRBJ1-1
CDR3 DNA: TGTGCCAGCAGCTCTACCGGGACGGCCACTGAAGCTTTCTTT
CDR3 protein: CASSSTGTATEAFF

CDR3 length: 15
V gene: TRBV7-9
clone size: -
D gene: TRBD2
J gene: TRBJ2-1
CDR3 DNA: TGTGCCAGCACCCTTGGAGCGGGAGGGGCAGATGAGCAGTTCTTC
CDR3 protein: CASTLGAGGADEQFF

CDR3 length: 16
V gene: TRBV11-2
clone size: -
D gene: -
J gene: TRBJ1-4
CDR3 DNA: TGTGCCAGCAGCTTAGTACCCGCAGCTGATAATGAAAAACTGTTTTTT
CDR3 protein: CASSLVPAADNEKLFF

CDR3 length: 12
V gene: TRBV6-1
clone size: -
D gene: TRBD2
J gene: TRBJ2-7
CDR3 DNA: TGTGCCAGCGGGAGGGCCTCCTACGAGCAGTACTTC
CDR3 protein: CASGRASYEQYF